The clone carrying this TCR beta chain was detected once. The CDR3 does not close with the conserved phenylalanine or tryptophan, likely indicating a read error. CDR3 length equals 15 residues. J gave up 4 bases and V 0 bases, and 4 bases lay outside the gene matches. CDR1 and CDR2 (germline): LGHNA, YNFKEQ. This sample is part of a study of cytomegalovirus exposure and HLA in healthy donors. The study ran its PCR with 60 Vbeta and 13 Jbeta primers. Sequencing was performed with immunoSEQ multiplex PCR; in TCRdb, only in-frame clones are kept and a portion is missing. The profile shows about 37,000 clones, 81% of them singletons.

The TCR was taken from a woman aged 40 to 50 in good health and CMV-seronegative. The material sequenced was PBMCs. The rearrangement uses TRBV4-2 and TRBJ1-2; 8 bases are a match to TRBD1. The DNA of the CDR3 is TGTGCCAGCAGCCAAGAAGGGACAGGTCTCTATGGCTACACCGTC. It yields the protein CASSQEGTGLYGYTV.